These 23 T cell receptor beta chains originate from one sample sequenced in a study of blood T cell repertoires in COVID-19. Only in-frame clones appear in the TCRdb table, and some are missing; sequencing was by immunoSEQ multiplex PCR. Seen here are over 150,000 clones, around 85% observed once, and the top ten hold around 1.1%. The sequencing input was peripheral blood. Source of these receptors: a young man with acute or convalescent COVID-19.

J is TRBJ1-3 and V is TRBV30, with D unclear. CDR1 is GTSNPN and CDR2 is SVGIG in the germline V gene (reference sequence). The CDR3 runs to 17 residues. V gave up 1 base and J gave up 2 bases, with 18 bases separating them. The CDR3 here is CAWSGTDYRVAGNTIYF. The CDR3 nucleotides are TGTGCCTGGAGTGGAACGGACTATAGGGTGGCTGGAAACACCATATATTTT.

The V call is TRBV19, the J call TRBJ2-3, with 7 nucleotides matching TRBD2. The V gene's germline CDR1 is LNHDA and CDR2 SQIVND (reference sequence). The CDR3 runs to 16 residues. After removal of 10 bases from V and 2 bases from J, the junction contained 15 bases not matched to a gene. CDR3 protein: CATDMSGGIYTDTQYF. The DNA of the CDR3 is TGTGCCACCGATATGTCGGGAGGTATATACACAGATACGCAGTATTTT. Drawing the rest from reference TRBV19 and TRBJ2-3, the complete variable domain is DGGITQSPKYLFRKEGQNVTLSCEQNLNHDAMYWYRQDPGQGLRLIYYSQIVNDFQKGDIAEGYSVSREKKESFPLTVTSAQKNPTAFYLCATDMSGGIYTDTQYFGPGTRLTVL.

There are a few counts of this clone. The CDR3 sequence is CASSSTLPDRAYEQYF. DNA of the CDR3: TGTGCCAGCAGTTCGACTCTCCCGGACAGAGCCTACGAGCAGTACTTC. V and J are TRBV6-6 and TRBJ2-7, with a tentative D call TRBD1 (6 bases). The CDR3 has 16 amino acids. Germline V gene sequence: CDR1 MNHNY, CDR2 SVGAGI (reference sequence). The V end lost 4 bases, the J end lost 2 bases, and 18 bases lay between the germline ends.

V and J are TRBV9 and TRBJ2-3, with a weak D call TRBD1 (6 bases). V was clipped by 4 bases and J by 2 bases, with 17 bases between them. The CDR3 runs to 16 residues. Germline assignment: CDR1 SGDLS and CDR2 YYNGEE. The chain's CDR3 is CASSPRRTAFTDTQYF. DNA of the CDR3: TGTGCCAGCAGCCCCCGTCGGACAGCTTTCACAGATACGCAGTATTTT.

The chain employs TRBV2 and TRBJ2-3; 7 nucleotides align to TRBD1. Per the germline V gene, CDR1 is SNHLY and CDR2 is FYNNEI. The length of the CDR3 is 16 residues. J lost 4 bases, V lost 4 bases, and 11 bases had no gene match. The CDR3 coding sequence is TGTGCCAGCAGTGTGGAACAGGGGATGTTCGCAGATACGCAGTATTTT. It specifies CASSVEQGMFADTQYF.

J is TRBJ2-3 and V is TRBV25-1; D is possibly TRBD2 (5 bases). The V and J ends lost 0 bases and 4 bases respectively, with 14 bases between them. CDR1 MGHDK and CDR2 SYGVNS come from the germline V gene. The CDR3 length is 16 residues. CDR3 residues: CASSEYIGVFPDTQYF. CDR3 DNA: TGTGCCAGCAGTGAATATATCGGGGTTTTCCCAGATACGCAGTATTTT.

The chain links TRBV6-6 to TRBJ1-1, with TRBD1 identical over 7 bases. With 2 bases clipped from V and 6 bases from J, the junction kept 6 bases outside the gene matches. CDR3 size: 14 residues. Germline CDR1 MNHNY, CDR2 SVGAGI (reference sequence). The CDR3 DNA is TGTGCCAGCAGTTACCTGACAGGGAGCCCTGAAGCTTTCTTT. Translating gives CASSYLTGSPEAFF.

This rearrangement joins TRBV11-2 to TRBJ2-1; D remains ambiguous. The CDR3 has 12 amino acids. Trimming cost V 5 bases and J 4 bases, with 6 bases left between them. Germline assignment: CDR1 SGHAT and CDR2 FQNNGV. The CDR3 nucleotides read TGTGCCAGCAGCCAACAATACAATGAGCAGTTCTTC. Translated: CASSQQYNEQFF. Full variable domain (rest looked up from reference TRBV11-2 and TRBJ2-1): EAGVAQSPRYKIIEKRQSVAFWCNPISGHATLYWYQQILGQGPKLLIQFQNNGVVDDSQLPKDRFSAERLKGVDSTLKIQPAKLEDSAVYLCASSQQYNEQFFGPGTRLTVL.

With regard to this clone: The sample holds other DNA sequences that translate to the same CDR3. This rearrangement joins TRBV30 to TRBJ1-1; 8 nucleotides match TRBD1. Germline-derived CDR1 and CDR2 are GTSNPN and SVGIG (reference sequence). The CDR3 extends over 13 amino acids. V shed 5 bases and J 0 bases; nucleotides not matched to a gene: 2. Here the CDR3 reads CAWDRGLNTEAFF. The CDR3 region has the DNA TGTGCCTGGGACAGGGGTTTGAACACTGAAGCTTTCTTT.

The V and J genes are TRBV6-6 and TRBJ2-2; possibly TRBD1 for D (7 bases). V dropped 3 bases and J dropped 3 bases, with 11 bases sitting between them. From germline, CDR1 is MNHNY and CDR2 SVGAGI (reference sequence). This CDR3 has 15 residues. The CDR3 loop is CASSYAGTDTGELFF. The CDR3, as DNA: TGTGCCAGCAGTTATGCGGGGACAGACACCGGGGAGCTGTTTTTT.

To note about this clone: The junction does not match germline at one end; this may be a read error. CDR3 in amino acids: CASSVTGGQGNEQFF. CDR3 coding DNA: TGTGCTAGCAGCGTAACAGGGGGCCAAGGCAATGAGCAGTTCTTC. The rearrangement uses TRBV7-7 and TRBJ2-1; 9 bases agree with TRBD1. This CDR3 spans 15 amino acids. CDR1 is SSHAT and CDR2 is FNYEAQ in the germline V gene (reference sequence).

The chain employs TRBV2 and TRBJ2-1; 9 positions match TRBD2. The germline V gene encodes CDR1 SNHLY and CDR2 FYNNEI. The J segment lost 2 bases and the V segment lost 9 bases, leaving 5 bases of the junction unmatched. The CDR3 spans 14 residues. DNA of the CDR3: TGTGCCAGGATCCGGACTAGCGCCTACAATGAGCAGTTCTTC. Its protein is CARIRTSAYNEQFF.

This chain connects TRBV18 to TRBJ2-2; unclear D gene. This CDR3 is 15 amino acids long. Trimming removed 6 bases from V and 1 base from J, with 12 bases in between. Looked up from germline, CDR1 is KGHSH and CDR2 is LQKENI. Here the CDR3 DNA reads TGTGCCAGCTCCGTAGGCGCGGTGAACACCGGGGAGCTGTTTTTT. It translates to CASSVGAVNTGELFF.

The chain employs TRBV11-2 and TRBJ2-1, with TRBD1 matching over 11 bases. This CDR3 spans 18 amino acids. V trimming: 6 bases; J trimming: 0 bases; junction bases outside the gene matches: 10. Per germline, CDR1 SGHAT and CDR2 FQNNGV. This chain's CDR3 is CASRGQGALRSSYNEQFF. The CDR3 coding sequence is TGTGCCAGCAGAGGACAGGGGGCCCTTAGGAGCTCCTACAATGAGCAGTTCTTC.

The CDR3 protein is CASSSDTITGELFF. For the CDR3, the DNA is TGTGCCAGCAGTTCTGACACAATCACCGGGGAGCTGTTTTTT. The chain has TRBV27 and TRBJ2-2; no clear D. Germline V gene data show CDR1 as MNHEY and CDR2 as SMNVEV (reference sequence). The CDR3 is 14 amino acids. Trimming removed 4 bases from V and 4 bases from J, with 10 bases in between.

Comments on this clone: One end of the junction is discordant with germline, which a read error may explain. CDR3 DNA: TGCAGTGCCGAAAAGACAGGGACCAGGATCTTC. Translating it yields CSAEKTGTRIF. The chain is built from TRBV20-1 and TRBJ2-4, with 7 bases lining up with TRBD1. The CDR3 has 11 amino acids. Germline loops: CDR1 DFQATT, CDR2 SNEGSKA (reference sequence).

V and J are TRBV7-2 and TRBJ2-1, with 11 bases aligning to TRBD2. V lost 2 bases, J lost 6 bases, and 6 bases stayed unmatched. This CDR3 has 16 residues. Germline assignment: CDR1 SGHTA and CDR2 FQGNSA. Written as DNA, the CDR3 is TGTGCCAGCAGCTTATTTCTAGCGGGGGGTCCCAATGAGCAGTTCTTC. Translated: CASSLFLAGGPNEQFF.

The chain combines TRBV13 with TRBJ2-7, with no clear D. The CDR3 sequence is 16 residues long. Looked up from germline, CDR1 is PRHDT and CDR2 is FYEKMQ (reference sequence). V shed 5 bases and J shed 0 bases, with 17 bases lying between them. The CDR3 reads CASSRYRDLSSYEQYF. CDR3 sequence (DNA): TGTGCCAGCAGCAGATACCGAGACTTAAGCTCCTACGAGCAGTACTTC.

This rearrangement joins TRBV19 to TRBJ1-5; perhaps TRBD1 as D (6 bases). CDR1 and CDR2 from the germline V gene are LNHDA and SQIVND (reference sequence). V was shortened by 5 bases and J by 4 bases, with 12 bases between the two germline ends. The CDR3 covers 14 residues. This CDR3 is CASSATDRNQPQHF. The CDR3 bases are TGTGCCAGTAGTGCTACGGACAGAAATCAGCCCCAGCATTTT.

This chain links TRBV27 with TRBJ2-7, with no clear D. V lost 8 bases and J lost 3, with 17 bases in between. The CDR3 has 14 residues. Germline V CDR1 and CDR2: MNHEY, SMNVEV (reference sequence). In DNA, the CDR3 is TGTGCCAGCCGTCGGTCCAGGATCCGCTACGAGCAGTACTTC. Encoded protein: CASRRSRIRYEQYF.

J is TRBJ1-2 and V is TRBV28; a weak D match, TRBD1 (5 bases). Per germline, CDR1 MDHEN and CDR2 SYDVKM. This CDR3 contains 15 residues. Trimming cost V 2 bases and J 7 bases, with 17 bases left between them. This CDR3 reads CASSLGHAGTGGYTF. In DNA form, the CDR3 reads TGTGCCAGCAGTTTAGGACATGCGGGAACCGGTGGCTACACCTTC.

This clone was counted a single time. This chain connects TRBV27 to TRBJ2-1, with a tentative D call TRBD1 (7 bases). V was cut by 8 bases and J by 8 bases, with 22 bases left in between. Germline CDR1 is MNHEY and CDR2 is SMNVEV (reference sequence). This CDR3 is 15 amino acids long. The CDR3 coding sequence is TGTGCCAGCGTTGGTCGGCAGGGGGGCAACTATGAGCAGTTCTTC. This gives the protein CASVGRQGGNYEQFF.

The count of this clone is one. The genes are TRBV6-5 and TRBJ2-7; 7 nucleotides align to TRBD1. The germline V gene has CDR1 MNHEY and CDR2 SVGAGI. V was pared by 4 bases and J by 5 bases, with 8 bases of the junction left unmatched. This CDR3 spans 14 amino acids. The CDR3 DNA reads TGTGCCAGCAGTTCGTACGGTACAGGGGACGAGCAGTACTTC. Translation gives CASSSYGTGDEQYF.